The entry below gives a single TCR beta chain sequence along with its context. The antigen remains unidentified. TCRdb re-called the reads through MiXCR, storing one row per CDR3 protein. The data hold over 55,000 distinct CDR3 sequences, with nearly 50% observed a single time. This sample is drawn from a study of type 1 regulatory T cells. Looking at the study overall: This in vitro CD4 product, T-allo10, is enriched for Tr1 cells and alloantigen-specific. Study-wide results and limits: Tr1 cells had a more restricted TCR repertoire than non-Tr1 cells.

The V gene lost 5 bases and the J gene lost 5 bases, with 15 bases spanning the gap. The CDR3 runs 14 residues. Material for sequencing was cultured non-Tr1 T cells, either the whole culture or a sorted T cell fraction (not recorded which). This TCR was sampled from a human donor in good health. The chain has TRBV12-3 or TRBV12-4 and TRBJ1-1, with D perhaps matching TRBD1 (6 bases). In DNA, the CDR3 is TGTGCCAGCAGTGCCTCGGGGGCGCTTACTGAAGCTTTCTTT. Translated, it gives CASSASGALTEAFF.